Each of the 32 T cell receptor beta chains below was sequenced from the same sample in a study of CD8 T cell repertoires and HIV-1 epitope variants. Antigens of these TCRs are unknown. Sequenced by immunoSEQ multiplex PCR; TCRdb stores in-frame clones only, minus some. There are some 5,100 clones in the sample; around two thirds occur only once, and around 40% lies in the top ten. Sequences were obtained from cultured CD8+ T cells derived from PBMCs. The receptors shown here come from a male donor with HIV.

The rearrangement joins TRBV19 to TRBJ2-7; no firm D call. This CDR3 is 11 amino acids long. Looked up from germline, CDR1 is LNHDA and CDR2 is SQIVND (reference sequence). The V gene lost 3 bases and the J gene lost 6 bases, with 6 bases spanning the gap. CDR3 residues: CASSIYGEQYF. In DNA form, the CDR3 reads TGTGCCAGTAGTATCTACGGCGAGCAGTACTTC. Full variable domain (remainder filled in from reference TRBV19 and TRBJ2-7): DGGITQSPKYLFRKEGQNVTLSCEQNLNHDAMYWYRQDPGQGLRLIYYSQIVNDFQKGDIAEGYSVSREKKESFPLTVTSAQKNPTAFYLCASSIYGEQYFGPGTRLTVT.

The rearrangement links TRBV29-1 to TRBJ1-5, with a weak D call TRBD1 (6 bases). The CDR3 length is 16 residues. The V and J ends lost 4 bases and 1 base respectively, with 17 bases between them. The germline gives CDR1 SQVTM, CDR2 ANQGSEA. The CDR3 DNA reads TGCAGCGTTGGGGGGGGGATCGACAGGAGCAATCAGCCCCAGCATTTT. As protein: CSVGGGIDRSNQPQHF.

V gene TRBV28 combines with J gene TRBJ1-4; D gene uncertain. The V gene lost 7 bases and the J gene lost 0 bases, with 9 bases spanning the gap. The CDR3 is made up of 14 amino acids. From germline, CDR1 is MDHEN and CDR2 SYDVKM. CDR3 nucleotide sequence: TGTGCCAGCACGGACGGAGCAACTAATGAAAAACTGTTTTTT. The encoded protein is CASTDGATNEKLFF.

The V gene is TRBV27, the J gene TRBJ2-7; 12 nucleotides match TRBD1. From germline, CDR1 is MNHEY and CDR2 SMNVEV (reference sequence). The ends lost 5 bases at V and 2 bases at J; junction bases unmatched: 7. The length of the CDR3 is 16 residues. CDR3 residues: CASSTGTGGSTYEQYF. The DNA for the CDR3 is TGTGCCAGCAGTACCGGGACAGGGGGCTCTACCTACGAGCAGTACTTC.

This chain links TRBV11-2 with TRBJ2-7; D could derive from TRBD1 or TRBD2 (5 bases each). The V and J ends lost 5 bases and 5 bases respectively, with 10 bases between them. The CDR3 spans 12 residues. Per germline, CDR1 SGHAT and CDR2 FQNNGV. In DNA form, the CDR3 reads TGTGCCAGCAGCCCTTCGGGGCACGAGCAGTACTTC. It translates to CASSPSGHEQYF.

The J gene is TRBJ2-7, the V gene TRBV4-1; D possibly corresponds to TRBD2 (5 bases). The V and J ends lost 3 bases and 7 bases respectively, with 13 bases between them. Germline assignment: CDR1 MGHRA and CDR2 YSYEKL. The CDR3 spans 13 residues. In nucleotides, the CDR3 is TGCGCCAGCAGCCAGGACTCTGACGATGAGCAGTACTTC. Its protein is CASSQDSDDEQYF.

This clone appeared a single time. This rearrangement joins TRBV6-5 to TRBJ2-2; D remains ambiguous. Germline loops: CDR1 MNHEY, CDR2 SVGAGI. Trimming left V 3 bases short and J 5 bases short, with 10 bases between. This CDR3 has 14 residues. CDR3 sequence reads: CASSYSTLTGELFF. The CDR3 DNA sequence: TGTGCCAGCAGTTATTCCACCCTTACCGGGGAGCTGTTTTTT.

This clone has only a few counts. The chain has TRBV28 and TRBJ1-2; D gene ambiguous. V was trimmed by 6 bases and J by 6 bases, leaving 5 bases between them. Germline CDR1 MDHEN, CDR2 SYDVKM. There are 10 residues in the CDR3. The CDR3 spells CASSFNGYTF. As DNA, the CDR3 is TGTGCCAGCAGCTTCAATGGCTACACCTTC.

This chain connects TRBV7-9 to TRBJ1-6; D is unclear. The V and J ends lost 5 bases and 8 bases respectively, with 10 bases between them. Germline lookup yields CDR1 SEHNR and CDR2 FQNEAQ (reference sequence). The CDR3 extends over 13 amino acids. The CDR3: CASSRLRDSPLHF. The CDR3 DNA reads TGTGCCAGCAGCCGGTTAAGGGATTCACCCCTCCACTTT.

There are a few counts of this clone. The V gene is TRBV15, the J gene TRBJ2-1, with TRBD2 matching 7 bases. The CDR3 spans 14 residues. Germline CDR1 reads LNHNV; CDR2 reads YYDKDF (reference sequence). J lost 5 bases, V lost 4 bases, and 5 bases had no gene match. The CDR3 region has the DNA TGTGCCACCAGCAAGCGGGAACAGGACAATGAGCAGTTCTTC. Encoded protein: CATSKREQDNEQFF.

The chain employs TRBV4-3 and TRBJ1-1; no reliable D call. V was clipped by 1 base and J by 0 bases, with 9 bases between them. Germline V CDR1 and CDR2: LGHNA, YSLEER. The CDR3 consists of 15 residues. Here the CDR3 reads CASSQGLGMNTEAFF. CDR3 DNA sequence: TGCGCCAGCAGCCAAGGGCTGGGCATGAACACTGAAGCTTTCTTT.

V gene TRBV7-6 combines with J gene TRBJ2-2, with unresolved D. From germline, CDR1 is SGHVS and CDR2 FNYEAQ. V was clipped by 2 bases and J by 7 bases, with 8 bases between them. The CDR3 has 13 residues. The CDR3 sequence: CASSLNTGGELFF. The DNA for the CDR3 is TGTGCCAGCAGCTTAAATACGGGCGGGGAGCTGTTTTTT.

This clone was counted a few times. The gene calls are TRBV4-3 and TRBJ2-7, with 8 bases aligning to TRBD1. V trimming: 4 bases; J trimming: 6 bases; junction bases outside the gene matches: 5. The CDR3 consists of 13 residues. Looked up from germline, CDR1 is LGHNA and CDR2 is YSLEER. The CDR3 DNA is TGCGCCAGCAGCCCGCGGACAGGGTTCGAGCAGTACTTC. It is translated as CASSPRTGFEQYF.

This chain connects TRBV7-9 to TRBJ1-6, with 9 bases aligning to TRBD1. With 6 bases clipped from V and 10 bases from J, the junction kept 4 bases outside the gene matches. Germline CDR1 SEHNR, CDR2 FQNEAQ (reference sequence). This CDR3 has 13 residues. CDR3 protein: CASSRDRESPLHF. CDR3 nucleotide sequence: TGTGCCAGCAGTCGGGACAGGGAATCACCCCTCCACTTT.

Here the CDR3 reads CASSLGTGFLGSSYEQYF. CDR3 DNA: TGTGCCAGCAGCTTAGGGACAGGGTTTCTAGGTTCGTCCTACGAGCAGTACTTC. This sequence joins TRBV7-9 and TRBJ2-7; 8 bases map to TRBD1. The CDR3 spans 18 residues. J was trimmed by 1 base and V by 1 base; bases with no gene match: 12. Per germline, CDR1 SEHNR and CDR2 FQNEAQ (reference sequence).

This clone occurred a few times. V usage is TRBV9 and J usage is TRBJ1-1; D possibly corresponds to TRBD1 (6 bases). The CDR3 runs 16 residues. V lost 3 bases and J lost 0, with 15 bases in between. The germline V gene has CDR1 SGDLS and CDR2 YYNGEE. The CDR3 DNA reads TGTGCCAGCAGCGAACAGGGCCATGGGTTGAACACTGAAGCTTTCTTT. Translation gives CASSEQGHGLNTEAFF.

The CDR3 spells CASSRQTGLRTEAFF. The CDR3 DNA follows: TGTGCCAGCAGTCGACAAACAGGGCTACGAACTGAAGCTTTCTTT. This chain connects TRBV6-5 to TRBJ1-1; perhaps TRBD1 as D (6 bases). CDR3 size: 15 residues. From germline, CDR1 is MNHEY and CDR2 SVGAGI. V gave up 5 bases and J gave up 5 bases, with 18 bases separating them.

This clone was seen once. The chain combines TRBV15 with TRBJ2-7; 7 bases are shared with TRBD2. J was trimmed by 7 bases and V by 0 bases; bases with no gene match: 6. CDR1 is LNHNV, CDR2 YYDKDF, per germline (reference sequence). This CDR3 is 14 amino acids long. The CDR3 is CATSRDGGVAEQYF. Written as DNA, the CDR3 is TGTGCCACCAGCAGAGATGGGGGGGTAGCGGAGCAGTACTTC.

This clone was picked up a small number of times. The chain employs TRBV27 and TRBJ2-7; 7 bases are a match to TRBD2. There are 16 residues in the CDR3. CDR1 is MNHEY, CDR2 SMNVEV, per germline (reference sequence). The trim removed 0 bases at V and 0 bases at J, leaving 5 bases unmatched. CDR3 in amino acids: CASSLSIGTISYEQYF. As DNA, the CDR3 is TGTGCCAGCAGTTTATCGATTGGGACTATCTCCTACGAGCAGTACTTC.

J is TRBJ2-1 and V is TRBV7-9; 9 bases map to TRBD2. The J segment lost 4 bases and the V segment lost 2 bases, leaving 6 bases of the junction unmatched. The length of the CDR3 is 16 residues. Germline CDR1 SEHNR, CDR2 FQNEAQ (reference sequence). The CDR3 protein is CASSLRLAGVYNEQFF. The DNA for the CDR3 is TGTGCCAGCAGCTTAAGGTTAGCGGGAGTTTACAATGAGCAGTTCTTC.

The chain employs TRBV28 and TRBJ2-7; D uncertain. This CDR3 region has 18 residues. Germline V gene sequence: CDR1 MDHEN, CDR2 SYDVKM. Trimming stripped 4 bases from V and 0 bases from J, with 22 bases between. CDR3 bases: TGTGCCAGCAGTTCAATCTATGTCAGGTCACTAAGCTCCTACGAGCAGTACTTC. Its translation: CASSSIYVRSLSSYEQYF.

This clone occurred once. The V call is TRBV28, the J call TRBJ2-1; 7 bases map to TRBD2. There are 12 residues in the CDR3. Germline CDR1 is MDHEN and CDR2 is SYDVKM. The junction had 1 base not matched to a gene; V was cut back by 8 bases and J by 3 bases. DNA of the CDR3: TGTGCCAGCGGGGGGGACTACAATGAGCAGTTCTTC. It codes for CASGGDYNEQFF.

There are a few counts of this clone. The V and J genes are TRBV25-1 and TRBJ2-1; D is unclear. CDR1 and CDR2 from the germline V gene are MGHDK and SYGVNS. CDR3 length: 11 amino acids. The V end was cut by 5 bases, the J end by 9 bases, with 8 bases between. The CDR3 region is CASSRLGEQFF. The CDR3 nucleotides are TGTGCCAGCAGTCGGCTCGGTGAGCAGTTCTTC.

The chain uses TRBV7-2 and TRBJ2-7; the D gene could be TRBD1 or TRBD2 (5 bases each). V was trimmed by 5 bases and J by 5 bases, leaving 16 bases between them. Germline V gives CDR1 SGHTA, CDR2 FQGNSA. The CDR3 has 14 amino acids. CDR3 region: CASSPTGGRDEQYF. CDR3 nucleotides: TGTGCCAGCAGCCCTACAGGCGGGCGGGACGAGCAGTACTTC.

The chain has TRBV19 and TRBJ2-5, with 9 bases aligning to TRBD2. Germline V gene sequence: CDR1 LNHDA, CDR2 SQIVND (reference sequence). J was trimmed by 5 bases and V by 5 bases; bases with no gene match: 6. This CDR3 comprises 14 residues. The CDR3 sequence: CASSQGLARETQYF. The CDR3 bases are TGTGCCAGTAGTCAGGGACTAGCTCGGGAGACCCAGTACTTC.

The chain couples TRBV18 to TRBJ2-7; D gene unclear. CDR1 is KGHSH, CDR2 LQKENI, per germline. Trimming pared 8 bases from V and 0 bases from J, leaving 11 bases between. This CDR3 has 13 residues. The CDR3 protein is CASRADSSYEQYF. CDR3 nucleotides: TGTGCCAGCCGCGCCGATAGCTCCTACGAGCAGTACTTC.

This clone is medium-sized within its sample. The CDR3 nucleotides read TGTGCCACCAGCAGAGATCGGAGAGAGACCCAGTACTTC. Translation gives CATSRDRRETQYF. The chain joins TRBV15 to TRBJ2-5; D is unresolved. Trimming took off 0 bases at V and 4 bases at J, with 6 bases between the two ends. From germline, CDR1 is LNHNV and CDR2 YYDKDF (reference sequence). The CDR3 length is 13 residues.

This sequence joins TRBV7-9 and TRBJ1-1; D is uncertain. Germline-derived CDR1 and CDR2 are SEHNR and FQNEAQ (reference sequence). V lost 4 bases and J lost 4, with 22 bases in between. The CDR3 totals 17 residues. CDR3 in amino acids: CASSSSPWEASLTEAFF. CDR3 sequence (DNA): TGTGCCAGCAGCTCCTCTCCGTGGGAGGCCTCGCTCACTGAAGCTTTCTTT.

The chain joins TRBV14 to TRBJ2-3; TRBD1 agrees at 7 bases. Unmatched junction bases numbered 9, after V lost 4 bases and J lost 2 bases. The CDR3 has 16 residues. Germline CDR1 SGHDN, CDR2 FVKESK. The CDR3 region is CASSPRDRGYTDTQYF. The CDR3 DNA follows: TGTGCCAGCAGCCCCCGGGACAGAGGCTACACAGATACGCAGTATTTT.

The V call is TRBV5-1, the J call TRBJ1-2; 9 bases line up with TRBD1. The CDR3 is 16 residues long. The J segment lost 4 bases and the V segment lost 4 bases, leaving 11 bases of the junction unmatched. CDR1 is SGHRS, CDR2 YFSETQ, per germline. CDR3 in DNA: TGCGCCAGCAGCCCTTCAAACAGGGGGCATATCTATGGCTACACCTTC. Amino acid sequence: CASSPSNRGHIYGYTF.

The count of this clone is one. The chain uses TRBV18 and TRBJ2-1; 8 nucleotides line up with TRBD1. Germline CDR1 is KGHSH and CDR2 is LQKENI. The V segment lost 6 bases and the J segment 6 bases; nucleotides outside the gene matches: 7. CDR3 length equals 14 residues. The CDR3 bases are TGTGCCAGCTCGCAGGACAGGGCGGGCAATGAGCAGTTCTTC. This gives the protein CASSQDRAGNEQFF. Supplemented by reference TRBV18 and TRBJ2-1, the full variable domain reads NAGVMQNPRHLVRRRGQEARLRCSPMKGHSHVYWYRQLPEEGLKFMVYLQKENIIDESGMPKERFSAEFPKEGPSILRIQQVVRGDSAAYFCASSQDRAGNEQFFGPGTRLTVL.

This chain connects TRBV14 to TRBJ1-3; a possible D gene is TRBD1 (6 bases). V lost 0 bases and J 3 bases, leaving 12 bases between the germline ends. The CDR3 length is 16 residues. The germline V gene encodes CDR1 SGHDN and CDR2 FVKESK. The CDR3 DNA is TGTGCCAGCAGCCAAGATGAACAGGGATTTGGAAACACCATATATTTT. This codes for CASSQDEQGFGNTIYF. Full variable domain (remainder filled in from reference TRBV14 and TRBJ1-3): EAGVTQFPSHSVIEKGQTVTLRCDPISGHDNLYWYRRVMGKEIKFLLHFVKESKQDESGMPNNRFLAERTGGTYSTLKVQPAELEDSGVYFCASSQDEQGFGNTIYFGEGSWLTVV.